The 32 T cell receptor beta chains presented below share a single source sample, sequenced in a study of OX40 agonist ivuxolimab in advanced cancers. Measured with immunoSEQ multiplex PCR; TCRdb has only the in-frame clones, and not every one. The sample includes approximately 45,000 clones, roughly 90% of them seen just once. Here the sequenced sample was CD4+ or CD8+ T cells sorted from blood, taken in a trial of the OX40 agonist ivuxolimab. Source of these receptors: an adult with an advanced solid tumor such as melanoma, head and neck, liver or kidney cancer.

The gene calls are TRBV5-4 and TRBJ2-3, with a possible D match to TRBD1 (5 bases). The CDR3 length is 13 residues. V was clipped by 5 bases and J by 5 bases, with 12 bases between them. Germline-derived CDR1 and CDR2 are SGHNT and YYREEE (reference sequence). The CDR3 region has the DNA TGTGCCAGCAGTACGACAGCGATAGATACGCAGTATTTT. Residues: CASSTTAIDTQYF.

This chain connects TRBV27 to TRBJ2-7; D remains ambiguous. The germline V gene encodes CDR1 MNHEY and CDR2 SMNVEV (reference sequence). The V and J ends lost 2 bases and 2 bases respectively, with 4 bases between them. The CDR3 length is 12 residues. The CDR3 coding sequence is TGTGCCAGCAGTTTAGGTACCTACGAGCAGTACTTC. The encoded protein is CASSLGTYEQYF.

The J gene is TRBJ2-2, the V gene TRBV18; maybe TRBD2 (5 bases). The V end lost 0 bases, the J end lost 4 bases, and 9 bases lay between the germline ends. CDR3 size: 15 residues. CDR1 and CDR2 (germline): KGHSH, LQKENI. As DNA, the CDR3 is TGTGCCAGCTCACCACCTAGCGAACTCACCGGGGAGCTGTTTTTT. It yields the protein CASSPPSELTGELFF. The variable domain in full, completed from reference TRBV18 and TRBJ2-2, reads NAGVMQNPRHLVRRRGQEARLRCSPMKGHSHVYWYRQLPEEGLKFMVYLQKENIIDESGMPKERFSAEFPKEGPSILRIQQVVRGDSAAYFCASSPPSELTGELFFGEGSRLTVL.

This sequence joins TRBV10-3 and TRBJ1-6; no reliable D call. Trimming pared 5 bases from V and 8 bases from J, leaving 13 bases between. The CDR3 length is 14 residues. Germline CDR1 is ENHRY and CDR2 is SYGVKD. CDR3 nucleotide sequence: TGTGCCATCAGTAAAACGGATAGGGATTCACCCCTCCACTTT. Its protein is CAISKTDRDSPLHF.

This chain connects TRBV11-2 to TRBJ2-5; 9 nucleotides agree with TRBD2. CDR1 and CDR2 from the germline V gene are SGHAT and FQNNGV. Germline trimming cut 8 bases from V and 0 bases from J; bases unmatched to any gene: 7. This CDR3 has 15 residues. The CDR3 bases are TGTGCCAGCGAGCGTACTAGCGGGTACCAAGAGACCCAGTACTTC. This sequence encodes CASERTSGYQETQYF.

V and J are TRBV5-4 and TRBJ2-6; no firm D call. This CDR3 contains 15 residues. The germline V gene has CDR1 SGHNT and CDR2 YYREEE (reference sequence). V lost 4 bases and J 0 bases, leaving 8 bases between the germline ends. The DNA of the CDR3 is TGTGCCAGCAGCGGGCCGGGCTCTGGGGCCAACGTCCTGACTTTC. Amino acid sequence: CASSGPGSGANVLTF.

The chain is built from TRBV19 and TRBJ1-2, with D unclear. CDR1 LNHDA and CDR2 SQIVND come from the germline V gene (reference sequence). The CDR3 is 12 residues long. V lost 0 bases, J lost 8 bases, and 7 bases lay in between. Here the CDR3 reads CASSIEWWGYTF. DNA of the CDR3: TGTGCCAGTAGTATAGAGTGGTGGGGCTACACCTTC.

This clone has only one observation. The CDR3, as DNA: TGTGCCATCAGTGATACCGTGGACTCTGGAAACACCATATATTTT. Its translation is CAISDTVDSGNTIYF. The chain couples TRBV10-3 to TRBJ1-3, with D unclear. Deletions cut 3 bases from V and 0 bases from J, with 9 bases between. Per the germline V gene, CDR1 is ENHRY and CDR2 is SYGVKD. CDR3 size: 15 residues.

The chain is built from TRBV29-1 and TRBJ2-5, with 11 bases matching TRBD1. Germline lookup yields CDR1 SQVTM and CDR2 ANQGSEA. The CDR3 sequence is 13 residues long. The V and J ends lost 7 bases and 3 bases, in that order; junction bases with no gene match: 4. CDR3 nucleotides: TGCAGCGGCGGGACAGGGGGAGAAGAGACCCAGTACTTC. Amino acids: CSGGTGGEETQYF.

The chain uses TRBV19 and TRBJ2-1; tentatively, D is TRBD1 (5 bases). The V gene lost 5 bases and the J gene lost 7 bases, with 6 bases spanning the gap. This CDR3 region has 11 residues. CDR1 and CDR2 from the germline V gene are LNHDA and SQIVND (reference sequence). CDR3 DNA sequence: TGTGCCAGTAGTGGGGCGAATGAGCAGTTCTTC. The encoded protein is CASSGANEQFF.

This CDR3 reads CASSFWNQETQYF. The CDR3 nucleotides are TGTGCCAGCAGTTTTTGGAATCAAGAGACCCAGTACTTC. This chain connects TRBV27 to TRBJ2-5; D gene unclear. The ends were cut back, 3 bases at V and 2 bases at J, with 7 bases in the middle. In germline, CDR1 is MNHEY, CDR2 SMNVEV (reference sequence). The length of the CDR3 is 13 residues.

This clone was seen only a few times. CDR3 loop: CTEPGTGIGCNQPQHF. Here the CDR3 DNA reads TGCACCGAACCCGGGACAGGGATCGGGTGCAATCAGCCCCAGCATTTT. This rearrangement joins TRBV29-1 to TRBJ1-5; 9 nucleotides align to TRBD1. CDR1 is SQVTM, CDR2 ANQGSEA, per germline. The CDR3 has 16 residues.

The chain recombines TRBV7-2 with TRBJ2-5; weak D call: TRBD2 (6 bases). The CDR3 runs 14 residues. Trimming pared 5 bases from V and 5 bases from J, leaving 15 bases between. Germline loops: CDR1 SGHTA, CDR2 FQGNSA. The CDR3 DNA reads as TGTGCCAGCAGCCCCGCTAGCGAGTGGGAGACCCAGTACTTC. Protein product: CASSPASEWETQYF.

The chain combines TRBV27 with TRBJ1-2; maybe TRBD1 (6 bases). The germline gives CDR1 MNHEY, CDR2 SMNVEV (reference sequence). The CDR3 is made up of 15 amino acids. The ends were cut back, 2 bases at V and 4 bases at J, with 14 bases in the middle. The CDR3 nucleotides read TGTGCCAGCAGTTTAGAGGGGGGAACCATCTATGGCTACACCTTC. Amino acid sequence: CASSLEGGTIYGYTF.

The gene calls are TRBV7-9 and TRBJ1-1; no reliable D call. With 2 bases removed from V and 0 bases from J, the gap between germline ends came to 7 bases. The CDR3 runs 14 residues. Germline CDR1 SEHNR, CDR2 FQNEAQ (reference sequence). CDR3 sequence (DNA): TGTGCCAGCAGCTTACCAGAAATGAACACTGAAGCTTTCTTT. Its protein product is CASSLPEMNTEAFF.

The V call is TRBV11-2, the J call TRBJ1-5; D is perhaps TRBD1 (5 bases). Germline CDR1 and CDR2: SGHAT and FQNNGV. Trimming took off 4 bases at V and 2 bases at J, with 12 bases between the two ends. This CDR3 has 15 amino acids. DNA for the CDR3: TGTGCCAGCAGCTCCCAGGGTGGCGGCAATCAGCCCCAGCATTTT. This encodes CASSSQGGGNQPQHF.

V is TRBV30 and J is TRBJ2-7; D perhaps matches TRBD1 (5 bases). The V end lost 5 bases, the J end lost 7 bases, and 15 bases lay between the germline ends. There are 12 residues in the CDR3. The germline V gene has CDR1 GTSNPN and CDR2 SVGIG (reference sequence). The CDR3 reads CAWARDTLEQYF. CDR3 DNA sequence: TGTGCCTGGGCCAGGGATACGTTAGAGCAGTACTTC. Looking up the rest from reference TRBV30 and TRBJ2-7 gives the full variable domain: SQTIHQWPATLVQPVGSPLSLECTVEGTSNPNLYWYRQAAGRGLQLLFYSVGIGQISSEVPQNLSASRPQDRQFILSSKKLLLSDSGFYLCAWARDTLEQYFGPGTRLTVT.

This clone was picked up one time. The chain couples TRBV7-8 to TRBJ1-1; 10 bases align to TRBD1. Germline CDR1 and CDR2: SGHVS and FQNEAQ. The ends lost 3 bases at V and 4 bases at J; junction bases unmatched: 5. This CDR3 is 15 amino acids long. This CDR3 reads CASSFGDRGATEAFF. CDR3 nucleotide sequence: TGTGCCAGCAGCTTTGGGGACAGGGGCGCCACTGAAGCTTTCTTT.

The chain combines TRBV6-5 with TRBJ1-2; D might be TRBD1 (6 bases). This CDR3 comprises 15 residues. Looked up from germline, CDR1 is MNHEY and CDR2 is SVGAGI. The V end was cut by 0 bases, the J end by 3 bases, with 11 bases between. CDR3 residues: CASSYSGRGHYGYTF. CDR3 DNA sequence: TGTGCCAGCAGTTACTCGGGCAGGGGCCACTATGGCTACACCTTC.

The chain uses TRBV7-2 and TRBJ2-6; the D is unclear. The CDR3 sequence is 15 residues long. From germline, CDR1 is SGHTA and CDR2 FQGNSA. V dropped 3 bases and J dropped 0 bases, with 6 bases sitting between them. CDR3 residues: CASSFQTSGANVLTF. The CDR3 DNA sequence: TGTGCCAGCAGCTTCCAGACCTCTGGGGCCAACGTCCTGACTTTC.

The chain is built from TRBV14 and TRBJ2-1, with a possible D match to TRBD2 (5 bases). V lost 0 bases to trimming and J lost 0 bases, with 6 bases between them. The V gene's germline CDR1 is SGHDN and CDR2 FVKESK. The CDR3 length is 15 residues. The CDR3 DNA follows: TGTGCCAGCAGCCAAGACGGGATCTCCTACAATGAGCAGTTCTTC. Protein: CASSQDGISYNEQFF.

The chain has TRBV5-1 and TRBJ2-1, with D perhaps matching TRBD1 (6 bases). This CDR3 contains 15 residues. The ends were cut back, 0 bases at V and 7 bases at J, with 14 bases in the middle. Per germline, CDR1 SGHRS and CDR2 YFSETQ. The CDR3 loop reads CASSLVPGVGNEQFF. The DNA of the CDR3 is TGCGCCAGCAGCTTGGTTCCAGGGGTGGGGAATGAGCAGTTCTTC.

The J gene is TRBJ2-5, the V gene TRBV10-3; a weak D match, TRBD1 (6 bases). There are 13 residues in the CDR3. Germline assignment: CDR1 ENHRY and CDR2 SYGVKD. V was shortened by 6 bases and J by 2 bases, with 10 bases between the two germline ends. The CDR3 DNA is TGTGCCATCAGATCCGGACAGCAAGAGACCCAGTACTTC. Protein product: CAIRSGQQETQYF.

The chain combines TRBV9 with TRBJ2-1, with a possible D match to TRBD2 (6 bases). V was shortened by 3 bases and J by 1 base, with 17 bases between the two germline ends. The CDR3 is made up of 17 amino acids. Per germline, CDR1 SGDLS and CDR2 YYNGEE. CDR3 in DNA: TGTGCCAGCAGCGGAACCGGAGGGCCCGGATCCTACAATGAGCAGTTCTTC. Amino acid sequence: CASSGTGGPGSYNEQFF.

The DNA for the CDR3 is TGTGCCAGCAGCTTAGGGACTAGCACAGATACGCAGTATTTT. Its protein is CASSLGTSTDTQYF. The chain employs TRBV11-3 and TRBJ2-3; possible D gene TRBD2, 5 bases. V lost 1 base, J lost 0 bases, and 5 bases lay in between. There are 14 residues in the CDR3. Per germline, CDR1 SGHNT and CDR2 YENEEA.

The J gene is TRBJ2-5, the V gene TRBV28, with a tentative D call TRBD1 (5 bases). The CDR3 sequence is 10 residues long. Germline V lookup: CDR1 MDHEN, CDR2 SYDVKM. The V end lost 8 bases, the J end lost 4 bases, and 5 bases lay between the germline ends. CDR3 DNA: TGTGCCAGCCAGGGAGAGACCCAGTACTTC. It is translated as CASQGETQYF.

This chain joins TRBV7-9 and TRBJ2-6; D gene ambiguous. In germline, CDR1 is SEHNR, CDR2 FQNEAQ (reference sequence). V gave up 6 bases and J gave up 0 bases, with 6 bases separating them. The CDR3 has 14 amino acids. The CDR3, as DNA: TGTGCCAGCAGATTGAACTCTGGGGCCAACGTCCTGACTTTC. Protein sequence: CASRLNSGANVLTF. Supplemented by reference TRBV7-9 and TRBJ2-6, the full variable domain reads DTGVSQNPRHKITKRGQNVTFRCDPISEHNRLYWYRQTLGQGPEFLTYFQNEAQLEKSRLLSDRFSAERPKGSFSTLEIQRTEQGDSAMYLCASRLNSGANVLTFGAGSRLTVL.

The genes are TRBV4-1 and TRBJ2-2; 7 nucleotides agree with TRBD2. V lost 2 bases, J lost 4 bases, and 7 bases stayed unmatched. This CDR3 region has 16 residues. The V gene's germline CDR1 is MGHRA and CDR2 YSYEKL. The CDR3 protein is CASSQRLAEVTGELFF. For the CDR3, the DNA is TGCGCCAGCAGCCAAAGGCTAGCGGAAGTCACCGGGGAGCTGTTTTTT.

The rearrangement uses TRBV10-3 and TRBJ1-1; unclear D gene. Per germline, CDR1 ENHRY and CDR2 SYGVKD. The germline V and J ends were trimmed by 3 bases and 0 bases, with 8 bases remaining between them. The CDR3 runs 14 residues. The CDR3 spells CAISDPSMNTEAFF. The CDR3 DNA is TGTGCCATCAGTGACCCCAGCATGAACACTGAAGCTTTCTTT.

This clone was detected a few times. V usage is TRBV29-1 and J usage is TRBJ2-2, with D perhaps assigned TRBD1 or TRBD2 (6 bases each). The V end lost 6 bases, the J end lost 1 base, and 12 bases lay between the germline ends. CDR1 SQVTM and CDR2 ANQGSEA come from the germline V gene. There are 14 residues in the CDR3. The CDR3 spells CSVREQGNTGELFF. The CDR3 coding sequence is TGCAGCGTGCGGGAACAGGGGAACACCGGGGAGCTGTTTTTT.

The rearrangement joins TRBV9 to TRBJ2-7; 8 bases agree with TRBD1. Germline CDR1 and CDR2: SGDLS and YYNGEE. The CDR3 contains 15 residues. Losses at the gene ends were 4 bases for V and 2 bases for J; bases not matched to a gene: 8. The CDR3 nucleotides read TGTGCCAGCAGCAGGGGCGGGACAGGAACCTACGAGCAGTACTTC. Amino acids: CASSRGGTGTYEQYF.

This chain links TRBV6-5 with TRBJ1-1, with a weak D call TRBD1 (5 bases). This CDR3 has 15 residues. Germline CDR1 is MNHEY and CDR2 is SVGAGI. Trimming took 0 bases from V and 1 from J, leaving 9 bases between them. CDR3 amino acids: CASSYSRQQNTEAFF. CDR3 sequence (DNA): TGTGCCAGCAGTTACTCTCGACAGCAGAACACTGAAGCTTTCTTT.